Listed here are 17 T cell receptor beta chains from one sample, sequenced in a study of molecular identifiers for immune sequencing clone quantification. In TCRdb, the PCR reads were re-called with MiXCR into one record per CDR3 protein. Among 85,000 to 130,000 distinct CDR3 sequences, roughly 38% were seen once, and the ten largest hold around 4.2%. Sequencing was performed on naive CD8+ T cells from blood, with Jurkat cell RNA spiked in. Subset specified: FACS-sorted CD8+CD4-CCR7+CD45RA+ naive T cells. The receptors originated from a human donor in good health. Some libraries in this study had Jurkat cell RNA spiked in.

J is TRBJ2-4 and V is TRBV11-2, with D tentatively TRBD2 (5 bases). Germline V gives CDR1 SGHAT, CDR2 FQNNGV. V was cut by 8 bases and J by 0 bases, with 26 bases left in between. This CDR3 comprises 19 residues. CDR3 loop: CASRRLRNPDGLAKNIQYF. The CDR3 DNA reads TGTGCCAGCCGTAGGTTACGGAACCCGGACGGACTAGCCAAAAACATTCAGTACTTC.

Turning to this clonotype: This may come from a read error, since a much larger clone is one base off. V gene TRBV7-2 combines with J gene TRBJ2-7; unclear D gene. CDR3 length equals 13 residues. Per germline, CDR1 SGHTA and CDR2 FQGNSA. CDR3 region: CDSSLERPYEQYF. The CDR3 DNA is TGTGACAGCAGCTTAGAACGGCCGTACGAGCAGTACTTC.

This chain joins TRBV20-1 and TRBJ2-2; 16 bases agree with TRBD2. V lost 2 bases to trimming and J lost 6 bases; unmatched junction nucleotides: 3. The CDR3 has 16 amino acids. Germline V gene data show CDR1 as DFQATT and CDR2 as SNEGSKA (reference sequence). CDR3 in DNA: TGCAGTGCTAGAATTGGGACTAGCGGGAGGGCCGGGGAGCTGTTTTTT. The encoded protein is CSARIGTSGRAGELFF.

This clonotype has a count of ten or more. The V gene is TRBV28, the J gene TRBJ2-7, with D perhaps TRBD1 (6 bases). Germline V gene lookup returns CDR1 MDHEN and CDR2 SYDVKM. The CDR3 contains 15 residues. Trimming took off 2 bases at V and 1 base at J, with 12 bases between the two ends. The CDR3 nucleotides read TGTGCCAGCAGTTTACGTGGGACACTATCCTACGAGCAGTACTTC. This sequence encodes CASSLRGTLSYEQYF.

V gene TRBV7-2 combines with J gene TRBJ2-3, with 10 nucleotides matching TRBD2. This CDR3 has 17 amino acids. Germline V lookup: CDR1 SGHTA, CDR2 FQGNSA. V shed 8 bases and J 3 bases; nucleotides not matched to a gene: 14. The CDR3 sequence: CASGRKLAGDYTDTQYF. The DNA of the CDR3 is TGTGCCAGCGGTCGTAAGCTAGCGGGAGATTATACAGATACGCAGTATTTT.

Comments on this clonotype: A much larger clonotype is one base distant, so this may be a read error. The chain uses TRBV28 and TRBJ1-1, with a weak D call TRBD1 (5 bases). The CDR3 is 15 residues long. Germline CDR1 is MDHEN and CDR2 is SYDVKM. Trimming stripped 2 bases from V and 3 bases from J, with 13 bases between. CDR3 nucleotides: TGTGCCAGCAGTTTAGAGGGGACGAGTGACACTGAAGCTTTCTTT. Encoded protein: CASSLEGTSDTEAFF.

A word on this clonotype: The CDR3 carries no conserved terminal phenylalanine or tryptophan, so it likely arises from a read error. The chain has TRBV6-2 or TRBV6-3 and TRBJ1-5; D may be TRBD1 (6 bases). The V end lost 5 bases, the J end lost 3 bases, and 11 bases lay between the germline ends. From germline, CDR1 is MNHEY and CDR2 SVGEGT. The CDR3 loop spans 14 amino acids. CDR3 protein: CASSPGALNQPQHI. The DNA of the CDR3 is TGTGCCAGCAGTCCAGGGGCGCTCAATCAGCCCCAGCATATT.

J is TRBJ2-3 and V is TRBV9; the D is unclear. V was trimmed by 0 bases and J by 6 bases, leaving 5 bases between them. The CDR3 consists of 12 residues. Per germline, CDR1 SGDLS and CDR2 YYNGEE. This chain's CDR3 is CASSVGEDTQYF. The CDR3 nucleotides are TGTGCCAGCAGCGTAGGTGAGGATACGCAGTATTTT.

On this clonotype: A much larger clone is a single base away; this may be a read error. This rearrangement joins TRBV6-5 to TRBJ2-3; unclear D gene. The CDR3 loop spans 15 amino acids. Trimming took 4 bases from V and 2 from J, leaving 13 bases between them. CDR1 and CDR2 from the germline V gene are MNHEY and SVGAGI. The CDR3 spells CASSSALPLTDTQYF. The CDR3 coding sequence is TGTGCCAGCAGTTCAGCCTTACCCCTCACAGATACGCAGTATTTT.

This clonotype appeared a few times. The V gene is TRBV19, the J gene TRBJ2-3, with 8 bases lining up with TRBD2. CDR1 and CDR2 (germline): LNHDA, SQIVND (reference sequence). This CDR3 is built from 15 residues. J was trimmed by 2 bases and V by 5 bases; bases with no gene match: 6. The chain's CDR3 is CASSVPGLVTDTQYF. The CDR3 DNA reads as TGTGCCAGTAGTGTGCCGGGACTAGTCACAGATACGCAGTATTTT.

This clonotype was observed at least ten times. This chain links TRBV20-1 with TRBJ2-7; D not resolved. The CDR3 is made up of 10 amino acids. V dropped 1 base and J dropped 4 bases, with 2 bases sitting between them. CDR1 is DFQATT, CDR2 SNEGSKA, per germline (reference sequence). CDR3 in DNA: TGCAGTGCTAGAGGATACGAGCAGTACTTC. This sequence encodes CSARGYEQYF.

As concerns this clonotype: A much more abundant neighbour one base away suggests this may be a read error. V and J are TRBV4-1 and TRBJ2-5, with 7 bases that match TRBD1. Germline V gene sequence: CDR1 MGHRA, CDR2 YSYEKL. The CDR3 spans 14 residues. The CDR3 spells CASSHRDSQEAQYF. DNA for the CDR3: TGCGCCAGCAGCCACCGGGACAGCCAAGAGGCCCAGTACTTC.

As concerns this clonotype: This clone may be a read error of a much larger clone one base away. The V and J genes are TRBV6-5 and TRBJ2-3; TRBD2 aligns across 7 bases. Germline V gene lookup returns CDR1 MNHEY and CDR2 SVGAGI. Trimming removed 5 bases from V and 2 bases from J; junction bases left unmatched: 10. The CDR3 is 16 amino acids. The CDR3 nucleotides read TGTGCCAGCAGTAACGGACTAGTACATAACACAGATACGCAGTATTTT. Translated, it gives CASSNGLVHNTDTQYF.

The CDR3 is CASSLELLAGGPGLTGELFF. CDR3 nucleotides: TGTGCCAGCAGTTTAGAATTACTAGCGGGAGGGCCCGGGCTCACCGGGGAGCTGTTTTTT. The rearrangement joins TRBV12-3 or TRBV12-4 to TRBJ2-2; 13 positions match TRBD2. The V gene end was trimmed by 1 base and the J gene end by 4 bases; junction bases not matched to a gene: 12. The CDR3 consists of 20 residues.

This chain links TRBV4-3 with TRBJ1-1; D is unresolved. This CDR3 contains 13 residues. CDR1 and CDR2 (germline): LGHNA, YSLEER. Trimming removed 0 bases from V and 5 bases from J, with 7 bases in between. CDR3 protein: CASSQDWATEAFF. CDR3 DNA sequence: TGCGCCAGCAGCCAAGATTGGGCAACTGAAGCTTTCTTT.

J is TRBJ2-2 and V is TRBV4-3, with D maybe TRBD2 (6 bases). From germline, CDR1 is LGHNA and CDR2 YSLEER. The CDR3 has 15 amino acids. V lost 4 bases, J lost 5 bases, and 14 bases lay in between. The CDR3 region is CASSPTRSGTGELFF. The DNA of the CDR3 is TGCGCCAGCAGCCCGACTAGATCGGGGACCGGGGAGCTGTTTTTT.

This clonotype was seen a handful of times. In nucleotides, the CDR3 is TGTGCCAGCAGCCCCGGACAGGGGTTCCCCTACAATGAGCAGTTCTTC. It translates to CASSPGQGFPYNEQFF. This sequence joins TRBV11-2 and TRBJ2-1; TRBD1 matches at 9 bases. The CDR3 contains 16 residues. J was trimmed by 2 bases and V by 5 bases; bases with no gene match: 7. Germline loops: CDR1 SGHAT, CDR2 FQNNGV.